This is a list of T cell receptor beta chains from one sample in a study of Ad26.COV2.S vaccination and SARS-CoV-2 variants. The data were produced by immunoSEQ multiplex PCR, yet TCRdb's version contains in-frame clones alone and is incomplete. In the table there are hundreds of thousands of clones, about 88% of which are singletons. The starting material was peripheral blood, obtained in a trial of Ad26.COV2.S vaccine versus placebo. All receptors come from a person aged 18-65 years who received the Ad26.COV2.S COVID-19 vaccine or a placebo. Both conserved end residues are part of each CDR3. The order of the fields is D gene, V gene, J gene, CDR3 DNA, CDR3 protein. A D gene is named only where the DNA matches it firmly.

>TRBD1|TRBV18|TRBJ1-4
TGTGCCAGCTCACGGGACAGGACAGAAAAACTGTTTTTT
CASSRDRTEKLFF
>.|TRBV28|TRBJ2-7
TGTGCCAGCAGTTTAATTGGGGCTAGCGACGAGCAGTACTTC
CASSLIGASDEQYF
>.|TRBV5-1|TRBJ1-2
TGCGCCAGCAGCCTGGACAGCTCCTATGGCTACACCTTC
CASSLDSSYGYTF
>.|TRBV7-9|TRBJ2-1
TGTGCCAGCAGCTTAGCTACGGGACTTCTAATTTACAATGAGCAGTTCTTC
CASSLATGLLIYNEQFF
>.|TRBV11-1|TRBJ2-7
TGTGCCAGCAGCCAGGGACTGCAGTACGAGCAGTACTTC
CASSQGLQYEQYF
>.|TRBV10-3|TRBJ1-4
TGTGCCATCAGTGAGTCGGTAGAAAGAACTAATGAAAAACTGTTTTTT
CAISESVERTNEKLFF
>.|TRBV6-5|TRBJ1-2
TGTGCCAGCAGTTACTCGGGCAATTCGAACTATGGCTACACCTTC
CASSYSGNSNYGYTF
>.|TRBV7-3|TRBJ2-1
TGTGCCAGCAGTTTCCTGGACGGGACGCAGTTCTTC
CASSFLDGTQFF
>TRBD1|TRBV19|TRBJ1-5
TGTGCCAGTAGTATAGGGGGGACAGGTAATCAGCCCCAGCATTTT
CASSIGGTGNQPQHF
>.|TRBV21-1|TRBJ1-5
TGTGCCAGCAGTACAGGACTGATCAATCAGCCCCAGCATTTT
CASSTGLINQPQHF
>.|TRBV7-9|TRBJ2-3
TGTGCCAGCAGCTTAGGTGTAAGGGTGGACACAGATACGCAGTATTTT
CASSLGVRVDTDTQYF
>.|TRBV4-3|TRBJ1-2
TGCGCCAGCAGCCAAGAACAGACGAACTATGGCTACACCTTC
CASSQEQTNYGYTF
>.|TRBV27|TRBJ1-5
TGTGCCAGCACTCTGGCAGGGAATCAGCCCCAGCATTTT
CASTLAGNQPQHF
>TRBD1|TRBV3-1/TRBV3-2|TRBJ1-5
TGTGCCAGCAGCCTTAACGGGGACAGGCATAATCAGCCCCAGCATTTT
CASSLNGDRHNQPQHF
>TRBD1|TRBV11-3|TRBJ2-5
TGTGCCAGCAGCCCCCGGACAGGGGCAGGGGAGACCCAGTACTTC
CASSPRTGAGETQYF